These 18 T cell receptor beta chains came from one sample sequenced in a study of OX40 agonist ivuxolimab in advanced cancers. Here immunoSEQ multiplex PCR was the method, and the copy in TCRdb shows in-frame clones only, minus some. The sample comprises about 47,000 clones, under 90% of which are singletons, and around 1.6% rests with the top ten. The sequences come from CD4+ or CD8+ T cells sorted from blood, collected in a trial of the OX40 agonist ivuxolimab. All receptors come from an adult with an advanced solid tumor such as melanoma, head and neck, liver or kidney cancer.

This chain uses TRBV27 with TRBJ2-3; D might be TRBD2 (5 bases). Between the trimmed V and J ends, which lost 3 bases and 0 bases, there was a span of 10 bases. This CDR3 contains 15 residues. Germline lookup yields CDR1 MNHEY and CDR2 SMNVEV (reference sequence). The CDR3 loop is CASSLDSTSTDTQYF. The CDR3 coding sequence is TGTGCCAGCAGTTTGGACTCCACGAGCACAGATACGCAGTATTTT.

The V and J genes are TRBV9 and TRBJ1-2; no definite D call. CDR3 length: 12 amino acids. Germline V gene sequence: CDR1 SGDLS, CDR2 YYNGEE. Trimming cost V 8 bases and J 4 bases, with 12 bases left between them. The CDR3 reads CASGSFGYGYTF. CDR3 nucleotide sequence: TGTGCCAGTGGGTCGTTCGGCTATGGCTACACCTTC.

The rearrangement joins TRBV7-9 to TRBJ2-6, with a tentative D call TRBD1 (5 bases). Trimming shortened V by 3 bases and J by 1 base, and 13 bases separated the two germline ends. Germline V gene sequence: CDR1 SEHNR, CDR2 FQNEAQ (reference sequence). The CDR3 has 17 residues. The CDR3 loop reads CASSLDMVPSGANVLTF. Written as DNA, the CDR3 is TGTGCCAGCAGCTTGGACATGGTCCCTTCTGGGGCCAACGTCCTGACTTTC. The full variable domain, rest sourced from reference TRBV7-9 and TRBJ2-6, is DTGVSQNPRHKITKRGQNVTFRCDPISEHNRLYWYRQTLGQGPEFLTYFQNEAQLEKSRLLSDRFSAERPKGSFSTLEIQRTEQGDSAMYLCASSLDMVPSGANVLTFGAGSRLTVL.

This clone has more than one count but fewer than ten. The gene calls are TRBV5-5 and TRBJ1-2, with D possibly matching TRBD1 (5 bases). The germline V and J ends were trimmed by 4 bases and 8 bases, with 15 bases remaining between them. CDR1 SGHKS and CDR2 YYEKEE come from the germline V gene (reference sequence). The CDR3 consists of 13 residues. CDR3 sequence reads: CASSPPRGYGYTF. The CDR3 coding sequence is TGTGCCAGCAGCCCACCGAGGGGTTACGGCTACACCTTC.

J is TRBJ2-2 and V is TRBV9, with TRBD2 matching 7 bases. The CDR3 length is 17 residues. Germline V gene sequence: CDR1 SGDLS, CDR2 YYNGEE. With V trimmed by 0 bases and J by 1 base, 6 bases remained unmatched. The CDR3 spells CASSVGAGEMNTGELFF. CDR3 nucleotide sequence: TGTGCCAGCAGCGTAGGGGCGGGAGAGATGAACACCGGGGAGCTGTTTTTT.

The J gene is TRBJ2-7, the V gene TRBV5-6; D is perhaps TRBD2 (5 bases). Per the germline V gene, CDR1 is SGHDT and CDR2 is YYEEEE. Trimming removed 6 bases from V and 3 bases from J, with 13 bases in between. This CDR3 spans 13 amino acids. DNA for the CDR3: TGTGCCAGCACCCGAGGACTGAGCTACGAGCAGTACTTC. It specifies CASTRGLSYEQYF.

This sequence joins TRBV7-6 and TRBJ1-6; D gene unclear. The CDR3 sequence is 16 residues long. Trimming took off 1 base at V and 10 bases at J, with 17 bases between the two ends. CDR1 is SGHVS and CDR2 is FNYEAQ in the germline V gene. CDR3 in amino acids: CASSLGGPRTGSPLHF. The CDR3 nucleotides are TGTGCCAGCAGCTTAGGAGGGCCAAGAACGGGGTCACCCCTCCACTTT.

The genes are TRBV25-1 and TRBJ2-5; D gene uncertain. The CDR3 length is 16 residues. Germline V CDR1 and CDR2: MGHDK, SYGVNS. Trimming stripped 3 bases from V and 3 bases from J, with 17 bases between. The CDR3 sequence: CASSDPSVPPKETQYF. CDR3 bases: TGTGCCAGCAGTGATCCCTCTGTCCCGCCCAAAGAGACCCAGTACTTC.

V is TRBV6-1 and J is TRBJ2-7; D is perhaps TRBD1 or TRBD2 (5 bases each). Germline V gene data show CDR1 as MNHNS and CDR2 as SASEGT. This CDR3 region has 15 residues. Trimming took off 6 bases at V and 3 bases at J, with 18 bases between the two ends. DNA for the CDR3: TGTGCCAGCAGACGCCAGACAGCGGAGAACTACGAGCAGTACTTC. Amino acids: CASRRQTAENYEQYF.

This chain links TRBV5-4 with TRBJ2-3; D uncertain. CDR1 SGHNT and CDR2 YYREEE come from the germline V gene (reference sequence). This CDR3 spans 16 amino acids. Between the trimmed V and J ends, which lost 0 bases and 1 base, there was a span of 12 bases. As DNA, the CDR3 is TGTGCCAGCAGCTTGGGAGGACCGACCGGCACAGATACGCAGTATTTT. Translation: CASSLGGPTGTDTQYF.

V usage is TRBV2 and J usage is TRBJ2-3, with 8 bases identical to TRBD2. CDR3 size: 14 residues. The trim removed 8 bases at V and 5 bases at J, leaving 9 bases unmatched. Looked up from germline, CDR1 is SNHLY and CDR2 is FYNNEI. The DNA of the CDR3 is TGTGCCAGCGGTAGCGGGACCTGGGGAGATACGCAGTATTTT. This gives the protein CASGSGTWGDTQYF.

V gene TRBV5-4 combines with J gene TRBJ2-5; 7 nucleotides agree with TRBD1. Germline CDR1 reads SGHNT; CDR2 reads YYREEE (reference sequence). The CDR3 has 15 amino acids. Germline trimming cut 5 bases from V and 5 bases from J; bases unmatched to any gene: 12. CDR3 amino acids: CASRIGGLEWETQYF. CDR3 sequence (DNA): TGTGCCAGCAGGATAGGGGGCCTTGAGTGGGAGACCCAGTACTTC.

CDR3 DNA sequence: TGTGCCTGGAGCCCCCGGGGGGTGAGGCAGTTCTTC. Protein product: CAWSPRGVRQFF. The rearrangement joins TRBV30 to TRBJ2-1, with TRBD2 identical over 7 bases. The CDR3 spans 12 residues. Germline lookup yields CDR1 GTSNPN and CDR2 SVGIG (reference sequence). V dropped 3 bases and J dropped 12; count of bases not matched to a gene: 8.

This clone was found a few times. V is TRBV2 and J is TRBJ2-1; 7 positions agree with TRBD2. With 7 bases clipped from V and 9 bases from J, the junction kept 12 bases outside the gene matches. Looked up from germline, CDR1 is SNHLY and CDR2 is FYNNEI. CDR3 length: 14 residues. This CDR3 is CASKSLAGVGEQFF. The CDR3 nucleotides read TGTGCCAGCAAATCGCTCGCGGGAGTAGGTGAGCAGTTCTTC.

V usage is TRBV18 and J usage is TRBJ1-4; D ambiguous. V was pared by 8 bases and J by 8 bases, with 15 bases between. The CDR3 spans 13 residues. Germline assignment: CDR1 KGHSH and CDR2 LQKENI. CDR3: CASPYIPREKLFF. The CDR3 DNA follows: TGTGCCAGCCCTTACATACCGCGCGAAAAACTGTTTTTT.

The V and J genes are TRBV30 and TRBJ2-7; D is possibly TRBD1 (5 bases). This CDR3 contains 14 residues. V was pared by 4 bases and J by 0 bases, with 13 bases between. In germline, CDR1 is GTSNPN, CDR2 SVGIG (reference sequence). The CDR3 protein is CAWTPRESSYEQYF. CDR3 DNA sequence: TGTGCCTGGACCCCCAGGGAAAGCTCCTACGAGCAGTACTTC.

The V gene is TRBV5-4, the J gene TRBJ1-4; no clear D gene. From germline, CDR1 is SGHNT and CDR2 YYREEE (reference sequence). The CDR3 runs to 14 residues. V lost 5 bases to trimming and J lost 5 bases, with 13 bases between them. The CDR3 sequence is CASSHGVRNEKLFF. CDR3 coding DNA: TGTGCCAGCAGTCACGGGGTACGAAATGAAAAACTGTTTTTT.

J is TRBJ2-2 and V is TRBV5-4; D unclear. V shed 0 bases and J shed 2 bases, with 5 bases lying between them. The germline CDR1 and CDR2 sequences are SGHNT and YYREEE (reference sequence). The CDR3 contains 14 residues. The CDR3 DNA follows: TGTGCCAGCAGCTTGGTGGCTAACACCGGGGAGCTGTTTTTT. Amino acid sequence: CASSLVANTGELFF.